This T cell receptor beta chain was found in a study of T cell responses to AZD1222 COVID-19 vaccine. Notes on the study in general: Baseline serostatus was positive in only six AZD1222 recipients. Increased Spike-specific TCR breadth and depth were observed after two AZD1222 doses. Along spike, vaccine-associated CD4 TCRs were found throughout, with dominance at 160-218 and 743-854.

CDR1 is GTSNPN and CDR2 is SVGIG in the germline V gene (reference sequence). V was pared by 2 bases and J by 4 bases, with 7 bases of the junction left unmatched. The CDR3 covers 15 residues. In regard to this clone: What it binds is not known.

Using immunoSEQ multiplex PCR, the repertoire was profiled, and TCRdb retains in-frame clones only, with some absent. The repertoire holds roughly 120,000 clones, with 80% to 90% as singletons. This specimen consisted of peripheral blood, obtained on day 0 of AZD1222 vaccination. This TCR came from an adult in good health. The chain combines TRBV30 with TRBJ1-4, with 7 positions matching TRBD1. Written as DNA, the CDR3 is TGTGCCTGGAGTAGAGGGGGGACAGTTAATGAAAAACTGTTTTTT. Translation gives CAWSRGGTVNEKLFF.